A selection of T cell receptor beta chains follows, all from one sample in a study of cytomegalovirus exposure and HLA in healthy donors. Sequencing used immunoSEQ multiplex PCR; TCRdb keeps in-frame clones, though not all of them. The top ten hold approximately 15% of the sample, which has 70,000 to 90,000 clones, 55% to 70% seen once. The specimen sequenced was PBMCs. Receptor source: a woman aged 40 to 50 in good health and CMV-seropositive. CDR3s include the opening cysteine and the closing phenylalanine or tryptophan. A D gene is named only where the DNA matches it firmly. The size field is filled for only some rows; it gives once, few, many or a size class.

J gene | V gene | clone size | D gene | CDR3 protein | CDR3 DNA
TRBJ2-1 | TRBV11-3 | - | TRBD2 | CASSLGASGSTNEQFF | TGTGCCAGCAGCTTAGGGGCTAGCGGGAGTACGAATGAGCAGTTCTTC
TRBJ2-2 | TRBV5-4 | - | TRBD2 | CASSPGLAENTGELFF | TGTGCCAGCAGCCCCGGACTAGCGGAAAACACCGGGGAGCTGTTTTTT
TRBJ1-1 | TRBV27 | - | - | CASKPGNTEAFF | TGTGCCAGCAAACCGGGGAACACTGAAGCTTTCTTT
TRBJ1-2 | TRBV19 | - | TRBD1 | CASTLGDRGSYGYTF | TGTGCCAGTACCCTCGGGGACAGGGGCTCATATGGCTACACCTTC
TRBJ1-2 | TRBV11-3 | - | - | CASSSGNYGYTF | TGTGCCAGCAGCTCCGGGAACTATGGCTACACCTTC
TRBJ1-1 | TRBV11-2 | - | TRBD1 | CASSLEGWWDRGRRNTEAFF | TGTGCCAGCAGCTTAGAGGGTTGGTGGGACAGGGGTCGGAGGAACACTGAAGCTTTCTTT
TRBJ2-7 | TRBV5-1 | - | TRBD2 | CASSPGLAGDYEQYF | TGCGCCAGCAGCCCAGGACTAGCGGGAGATTACGAGCAGTACTTC
TRBJ1-1 | TRBV11-2 | - | - | CASSAGGDTEAFF | TGTGCCAGCAGCGCGGGAGGGGACACTGAAGCTTTCTTT
TRBJ1-1 | TRBV7-2 | - | TRBD1 | CASSQDRGRTEAFF | TGTGCCAGCAGCCAAGACAGGGGGCGAACTGAAGCTTTCTTT
TRBJ2-1 | TRBV2 | - | TRBD1 | CASSPDRSSYNEQFF | TGTGCCAGCAGCCCGGACAGGAGCTCCTACAATGAGCAGTTCTTC
TRBJ2-5 | TRBV19 | - | TRBD1 | CASSLDREETQYF | TGTGCCAGCAGTCTAGACAGGGAAGAGACCCAGTACTTC
TRBJ1-2 | TRBV28 | few | - | CASSLGALTGRAADYGYTF | TGTGCCAGCAGTTTAGGGGCTTTGACAGGCCGGGCAGCAGACTATGGCTACACCTTC
TRBJ2-5 | TRBV7-9 | - | TRBD2 | CASSLVGGETQYF | TGTGCCAGCAGCTTAGTGGGAGGGGAGACCCAGTACTTC
TRBJ2-1 | TRBV4-1 | - | TRBD2 | CASSQDPGLADEQFF | TGCGCCAGCAGCCAAGATCCGGGACTAGCGGATGAGCAGTTCTTC
TRBJ1-2 | TRBV4-3 | - | - | CASSQVGGGYGYTF | TGCGCCAGCAGCCAAGTGGGCGGGGGGTATGGCTACACCTTC
TRBJ2-5 | TRBV28 | - | TRBD1 | CASSIHPWGQAQETQYF | TGTGCCAGCAGTATACATCCCTGGGGACAGGCACAAGAGACCCAGTACTTC
TRBJ2-5 | TRBV4-3 | - | TRBD2 | CASSQDGAGGQETQYF | TGCGCCAGCAGCCAAGATGGCGCGGGAGGGCAAGAGACCCAGTACTTC
TRBJ2-3 | TRBV30 | once | TRBD2 | CAWSGGISGRALVTDTQYF | TGTGCCTGGAGTGGGGGGATTAGCGGGAGGGCCCTTGTCACAGATACGCAGTATTTT
TRBJ2-3 | TRBV4-3 | - | - | CASSSMGAADTQYF | TGCGCCAGCAGCTCCATGGGGGCAGCAGATACGCAGTATTTT
TRBJ1-1 | TRBV6-5 | few | - | CASSHGGMNTEAFF | TGTGCCAGCAGCCACGGAGGGATGAACACTGAAGCTTTCTTT
TRBJ1-5 | TRBV23-1 | few | - | CASSQSPLSQPQHF | TGCGCCAGCAGTCAGTCCCCTTTAAGCCAGCCCCAGCATTTT
TRBJ2-7 | TRBV2 | - | TRBD2 | CASRARLAGHEQYF | TGTGCCAGCAGGGCTAGACTAGCCGGCCACGAGCAGTACTTC
TRBJ1-1 | TRBV4-1 | - | - | CASKDRGRNTEAFF | TGCGCCAGCAAGGACAGAGGTCGGAACACTGAAGCTTTCTTT
TRBJ2-7 | TRBV5-1 | - | TRBD2 | CASSLSQITSGSFEQYF | TGCGCCAGCAGCTTGTCCCAAATAACTAGCGGGAGCTTTGAGCAGTACTTC
TRBJ1-2 | TRBV7-2 | - | - | CASSPSRAHAHTF | TGTGCCAGCAGCCCATCGCGGGCACATGCCCACACCTTC
TRBJ1-1 | TRBV21-1 | - | - | CASSPQGGQQAFF | TGTGCCAGCAGCCCCCAGGGCGGACAGCAAGCTTTCTTT
TRBJ2-1 | TRBV27 | - | TRBD2 | CASKLAGGYEQFF | TGTGCCAGCAAACTAGCGGGAGGGTATGAGCAGTTCTTC
TRBJ1-1 | TRBV9 | few | - | CASSVSREGNTEAFF | TGTGCCAGCAGCGTTTCCCGGGAAGGGAACACTGAAGCTTTCTTT
TRBJ2-1 | TRBV6-6 | - | - | CASTNERETRAEQFF | TGTGCCAGCACTAACGAGAGGGAGACGCGGGCTGAGCAGTTCTTC
TRBJ2-1 | TRBV2 | - | TRBD2 | CASRDLAGGNNEQFF | TGTGCCAGCAGGGACCTAGCGGGAGGAAACAATGAGCAGTTCTTC
TRBJ1-2 | TRBV4-3 | - | TRBD1 | CASSLDRGDYGYTF | TGCGCCAGCAGCCTTGACAGGGGCGACTATGGCTACACCTTC
TRBJ2-5 | TRBV18 | few | - | CASSLTAQGETQYF | TGTGCCAGCTCACTTACAGCCCAGGGGGAGACCCAGTACTTC
TRBJ2-2 | TRBV28 | - | TRBD2 | CASSPSGANTGELFF | TGTGCCAGCAGTCCTAGCGGGGCGAACACCGGGGAGCTGTTTTTT
TRBJ2-3 | TRBV27 | - | TRBD2 | CASKTSDLPDTQYF | TGTGCCAGCAAAACTAGCGATCTCCCAGATACGCAGTATTTT
TRBJ2-1 | TRBV28 | - | - | CASSLNWLTNLYNEQFF | TGTGCCAGCAGTTTAAATTGGTTGACTAACCTCTACAATGAGCAGTTCTTC
TRBJ1-2 | TRBV5-4 | few | TRBD1 | CASSSLGRDRGSYGYTF | TGTGCCAGCAGCTCTTTAGGTAGGGACAGGGGATCCTATGGCTACACCTTC
TRBJ2-3 | TRBV7-2 | - | TRBD2 | CASSDSGRSADTQYF | TGTGCCAGCAGCGATAGCGGGAGGTCGGCAGATACGCAGTATTTT
TRBJ2-1 | TRBV4-2 | - | TRBD2 | CASSQVAGGPSEQFF | TGTGCCAGCAGCCAAGTAGCGGGAGGGCCTAGTGAGCAGTTCTTC
TRBJ1-4 | TRBV14 | - | - | CASSRPGAGEKLFF | TGTGCCAGCAGCCGGCCAGGGGCGGGTGAAAAACTGTTTTTT
TRBJ1-4 | TRBV7-9 | - | - | CASSQRTDSSTNEKLFF | TGTGCCAGCAGCCAGCGAACGGATTCTTCAACTAATGAAAAACTGTTTTTT
TRBJ2-7 | TRBV28 | - | TRBD2 | CASSTLASGRNEQYF | TGTGCCAGCAGCACTCTGGCTAGCGGGAGGAACGAGCAGTACTTC